The rows below give T cell receptor beta chains drawn from one sample of a study of shared clonotypes between healthy human individuals. Here immunoSEQ multiplex PCR was the method, and the copy in TCRdb shows in-frame clones only, minus some. The sample lists millions of clones, 95% occurring once. The sequencing input was naive CD4+ T cells sorted from blood. The origin of the receptors is a man between 18 and 35 years old in good health. The CDR3 runs from the conserved cysteine through the conserved F or W. D genes are given only for firm matches.

-	TRBJ1-2	TRBV11-2	TGTGCCAGCAGCCCGGGACTAAGGGGTATCCTATCCTTC	CASSPGLRGILSF
-	TRBJ1-1	TRBV18	TGTGCCAGCTCACCTCCCCGCGGTACTGAAGCTTTCTTT	CASSPPRGTEAFF
TRBD1	TRBJ2-7	TRBV9	TGTGCCAGCAGCACATCAGGGGGCCCCAACTACGAGCAGTACTTC	CASSTSGGPNYEQYF
TRBD1	TRBJ1-5	TRBV27	TGTGCCAGCAGTCCCGGGACAGGGTCCGATCAGCCCCAGCATTTT	CASSPGTGSDQPQHF
TRBD1	TRBJ1-6	TRBV5-8	TGTGCCAGCAGTCGTGTAGACAGGGTTGGTTCACCCCTCCACTTT	CASSRVDRVGSPLHF
-	TRBJ1-1	TRBV6-5	TGTGCCAGCAGTCCGGCGGGCGAAGGAGTCACTGAAGCTTTCTTT	CASSPAGEGVTEAFF
TRBD2	TRBJ2-7	TRBV5-4	TGTGCCAGCAGCTTGGGAGGCCCAGGACTAGCCCACGAGCAGTACTTC	CASSLGGPGLAHEQYF
TRBD2	TRBJ2-7	TRBV7-9	TGTGCCAGCAGCTTAGCCCTAGCGGGGTTATACGAGCAGTACTTC	CASSLALAGLYEQYF
TRBD1	TRBJ1-1	TRBV6-5	TGTGCCAGCAGGTTCACAGGGGGGGAAGCTTTCTTT	CASRFTGGEAFF
-	TRBJ1-5	TRBV30	TGTGCCTGGACGGGGCAGGGACGGAATCAGCCCCAGCATTTT	CAWTGQGRNQPQHF
-	TRBJ2-7	TRBV6-1	TGTGCCAGCAGTGAAGTACAGGGATGGGAAGACGAGCAGTACTTC	CASSEVQGWEDEQYF
-	TRBJ2-2	TRBV4-3	TGCGCCAGCAGCCAAGTGCTGGGGAACACCGGGGAGCTGTTTTTT	CASSQVLGNTGELFF
-	TRBJ1-4	TRBV9	TGTGCCAGCAGCGTAGGGGCAGCAACTAATGAAAAACTGTTTTTT	CASSVGAATNEKLFF
TRBD2	TRBJ2-1	TRBV29-1	TGCAGCGCCGTAGCTAGCGGGAGTAACAATGAGCAGTTCTTC	CSAVASGSNNEQFF
-	TRBJ1-3	TRBV27	TGTGCCAGCAGGGGGACCGGGGGAAACACCATATATTTT	CASRGTGGNTIYF